Listed below are T cell receptor beta chains from one sample, sequenced in a study of blood T cell repertoires in COVID-19. Assay used: immunoSEQ multiplex PCR; TCRdb lists only in-frame clones, some missing. The sample holds approximately 93,000 clones; about four fifths are singletons and the top ten take about 10%. The sequencing sample was made of peripheral blood. These receptors were obtained from a woman over 75 with acute or convalescent COVID-19. Each CDR3 is given with its conserved first and last residue. A D gene is named only where the DNA matches it firmly. Size is stated for part of the rows, as once, few or many counts, or as a class when the clone is expanded.

D gene: .; V gene: TRBV9; J gene: TRBJ2-7; clone size: .; CDR3 protein: CASSVGTATYEQYF; CDR3 DNA: TGTGCCAGCAGCGTAGGGACTGCAACCTACGAGCAGTACTTC
D gene: .; V gene: TRBV7-9; J gene: TRBJ2-7; clone size: .; CDR3 protein: CASTRLGGKQYF; CDR3 DNA: TGTGCCAGCACCCGACTCGGGGGAAAGCAGTACTTC
D gene: TRBD2; V gene: TRBV19; J gene: TRBJ2-1; clone size: .; CDR3 protein: CASTLTTSLAGESDEQFF; CDR3 DNA: TGTGCCAGTACCCTCACAACCTCACTAGCGGGGGAGAGCGATGAGCAGTTCTTC
D gene: .; V gene: TRBV7-2; J gene: TRBJ1-5; clone size: .; CDR3 protein: CASSLGRENQPQHF; CDR3 DNA: TGTGCCAGCAGCTTAGGACGGGAGAATCAGCCCCAGCATTTT
D gene: .; V gene: TRBV9; J gene: TRBJ1-1; clone size: .; CDR3 protein: CASSVLGDGAFF; CDR3 DNA: TGTGCCAGCAGCGTATTAGGGGATGGAGCTTTCTTT
D gene: TRBD1; V gene: TRBV18; J gene: TRBJ1-3; clone size: .; CDR3 protein: CASSPGTGTGNTIYF; CDR3 DNA: TGTGCCAGCTCACCCGGGACAGGGACTGGAAACACCATATATTTT
D gene: TRBD2; V gene: TRBV7-2; J gene: TRBJ2-3; clone size: .; CDR3 protein: CASSPGLAGRDTQYF; CDR3 DNA: TGTGCCAGCAGCCCGGGACTAGCGGGGAGGGATACGCAGTATTTT
D gene: TRBD1; V gene: TRBV18; J gene: TRBJ1-3; clone size: .; CDR3 protein: CASSPGQASSGNTIYF; CDR3 DNA: TGTGCCAGCTCACCCGGACAGGCCAGCTCTGGAAACACCATATATTTT
D gene: TRBD2; V gene: TRBV6-2/TRBV6-3; J gene: TRBJ2-1; clone size: .; CDR3 protein: CASSMLAGPYNEQFF; CDR3 DNA: TGTGCCAGCAGTATGCTAGCGGGACCCTACAATGAGCAGTTCTTC
D gene: .; V gene: TRBV7-7; J gene: TRBJ2-3; clone size: once; CDR3 protein: CASSLAEVHTQYF; CDR3 DNA: TGTGCTAGCAGCTTGGCGGAGGTGCATACGCAGTATTTT
D gene: .; V gene: TRBV5-1; J gene: TRBJ1-5; clone size: .; CDR3 protein: CASSLGGTSNQPQHF; CDR3 DNA: TGCGCCAGCAGCTTAGGGGGAACCTCCAACCAGCCCCAGCATTTT